These 32 T cell receptor beta chains originate from one sample sequenced in a study of T cell responses to AZD1222 COVID-19 vaccine. TCRdb keeps only in-frame clones here, not all; method: immunoSEQ multiplex PCR. The sample has approximately 110,000 clones, approximately 92% seen once. The sample in question was peripheral blood, obtained 28 days after the second AZD1222 dose. Receptors were obtained from an adult who received the AZD1222 COVID-19 vaccine.

The V call is TRBV6-5, the J call TRBJ2-1; 7 positions match TRBD2. V shed 8 bases, J shed 7 bases, and the junction held 11 bases outside the gene matches. The germline V gene has CDR1 MNHEY and CDR2 SVGAGI. This CDR3 comprises 14 residues. The CDR3 nucleotides read TGTGCCAGCTTCAGAGGGGACTACCTGAATGAGCAGTTCTTC. It encodes CASFRGDYLNEQFF.

The chain couples TRBV6-6 to TRBJ2-1, with 11 bases matching TRBD2. Germline V gene lookup returns CDR1 MNHNY and CDR2 SVGAGI (reference sequence). Trimming cost V 3 bases and J 5 bases; bases outside gene matches: 6. The CDR3 length is 16 residues. The CDR3 bases are TGTGCCAGCAGTTATGGGCTAGCGGGAGGACACAATGAGCAGTTCTTC. It specifies CASSYGLAGGHNEQFF.

This clone was observed once. This chain links TRBV7-9 with TRBJ1-1, with D uncertain. V lost 2 bases to trimming and J lost 4 bases, with 8 bases between them. The germline V gene has CDR1 SEHNR and CDR2 FQNEAQ (reference sequence). The CDR3 sequence is 13 residues long. CDR3 in amino acids: CASSLQAITEAFF. CDR3 coding DNA: TGTGCCAGCAGCTTACAGGCGATCACTGAAGCTTTCTTT.

The V call is TRBV3-1 (or the pseudogene TRBV3-2), the J call TRBJ1-3; TRBD1 is a possible D gene (5 bases). Deletions cut 4 bases from V and 4 bases from J, with 11 bases between. This CDR3 spans 14 amino acids. Germline V CDR1 and CDR2: LGHDT, YNNKEL (reference sequence). The CDR3 DNA reads as TGTGCCAGCAGCCGTCAGGGCGCGGGAAACACCATATATTTT. Residues: CASSRQGAGNTIYF.

The chain joins TRBV7-9 to TRBJ1-4; D uncertain. Germline CDR1 and CDR2: SEHNR and FQNEAQ (reference sequence). The CDR3 loop spans 15 amino acids. V shed 5 bases and J shed 8 bases, with 18 bases lying between them. The CDR3 sequence is CASSRPLVEEEKLFF. The CDR3 DNA reads as TGTGCCAGCAGCCGGCCGCTCGTCGAGGAAGAAAAACTGTTTTTT.

V gene TRBV6-5 combines with J gene TRBJ1-1, with unresolved D. This CDR3 spans 15 amino acids. Germline CDR1 and CDR2: MNHEY and SVGAGI. V was cut by 0 bases and J by 4 bases, with 12 bases left in between. CDR3 bases: TGTGCCAGCAGTTACTCGAATGTTGCTGGCACTGAAGCTTTCTTT. This sequence encodes CASSYSNVAGTEAFF.

The chain joins TRBV6-5 to TRBJ1-2; D unclear. The germline V and J ends were trimmed by 5 bases and 4 bases, with 14 bases remaining between them. The CDR3 spans 14 residues. Germline CDR1 MNHEY, CDR2 SVGAGI. The CDR3 is CASSLALLGYGYTF. CDR3 bases: TGTGCCAGCAGTCTGGCCCTTTTAGGCTATGGCTACACCTTC.

The V and J genes are TRBV7-2 and TRBJ2-1; 13 bases agree with TRBD2. V lost 4 bases and J lost 10; bases outside the gene matches: 4. This CDR3 is 14 amino acids long. The germline V gene encodes CDR1 SGHTA and CDR2 FQGNSA. The CDR3 here is CASSSSTSGGEQFF. The CDR3 DNA reads TGTGCCAGCAGCTCCTCGACTAGCGGGGGGGAGCAGTTCTTC. Combining the CDR3 with reference TRBV7-2 and TRBJ2-1 gives the whole variable domain GAGVSQSPSNKVTEKGKDVELRCDPISGHTALYWYRQSLGQGLEFLIYFQGNSAPDKSGLPSDRFSAERTGGSVSTLTIQRTQQEDSAVYLCASSSSTSGGEQFFGPGTRLTVL.

V is TRBV4-1 and J is TRBJ1-6, with D perhaps TRBD1 (5 bases). CDR3 length: 14 amino acids. CDR1 and CDR2 from the germline V gene are MGHRA and YSYEKL. V gave up 4 bases and J gave up 9 bases, with 13 bases separating them. CDR3 sequence: CASSRLGQGSPLHF. The CDR3 DNA follows: TGCGCCAGCAGCCGCCTGGGCCAGGGTTCACCCCTCCACTTT.

For the CDR3, the DNA is TGTGCCAGCAGTTTGGGGGGACAGGGAAATCAGCCCCAGCATTTT. Amino acid sequence: CASSLGGQGNQPQHF. The chain recombines TRBV28 with TRBJ1-5, with 9 bases lining up with TRBD1. V lost 3 bases to trimming and J lost 4 bases; unmatched junction nucleotides: 4. The CDR3 totals 15 residues. The germline gives CDR1 MDHEN, CDR2 SYDVKM.

The chain recombines TRBV9 with TRBJ2-2; no firm D call. CDR1 is SGDLS, CDR2 YYNGEE, per germline. V was pared by 2 bases and J by 6 bases, with 14 bases between. This CDR3 is 15 amino acids long. In DNA form, the CDR3 reads TGTGCCAGCAGCGTGTTGGCGGCGGCGCCCGGGGAGCTGTTTTTT. Translating it yields CASSVLAAAPGELFF.

The V call is TRBV6-2 or TRBV6-3, the J call TRBJ2-7, with a weak D call TRBD2 (5 bases). This CDR3 contains 13 residues. Germline V gene data show CDR1 as MNHEY and CDR2 as SVGEGT. The ends were cut back, 2 bases at V and 6 bases at J, with 11 bases in the middle. CDR3 loop: CASSYGESLEQYF. CDR3 DNA: TGTGCCAGCAGTTACGGGGAGTCCCTCGAGCAGTACTTC.

The V and J genes are TRBV19 and TRBJ1-1; D not resolved. Germline V gene sequence: CDR1 LNHDA, CDR2 SQIVND (reference sequence). The CDR3 sequence is 16 residues long. Trimming took off 3 bases at V and 2 bases at J, with 16 bases between the two ends. The DNA for the CDR3 is TGTGCCAGTAGTATGTATGGGCAGATATTCAACACTGAAGCTTTCTTT. Translating it yields CASSMYGQIFNTEAFF.

V gene TRBV2 combines with J gene TRBJ2-1, with 9 bases lining up with TRBD2. Germline V gene lookup returns CDR1 SNHLY and CDR2 FYNNEI. Trimming removed 3 bases from V and 9 bases from J; junction bases left unmatched: 9. CDR3 length: 15 residues. The CDR3 DNA reads TGTGCCAGCAGTGAGAGTGGCGGGGGGGTGGCTGAGCAGTTCTTC. This encodes CASSESGGGVAEQFF.

The V and J genes are TRBV3-1 (or the pseudogene TRBV3-2) and TRBJ2-2; no firm D call. CDR3 length: 13 residues. V dropped 2 bases and J dropped 4 bases, with 5 bases sitting between them. Per the germline V gene, CDR1 is LGHDT and CDR2 is YNNKEL (reference sequence). CDR3: CASSQNPTGELFF. The DNA of the CDR3 is TGTGCCAGCAGCCAAAATCCCACCGGGGAGCTGTTTTTT.

The chain uses TRBV7-9 and TRBJ1-2; the D is unclear. CDR3 length equals 13 residues. The V gene lost 0 bases and the J gene lost 9 bases, with 11 bases spanning the gap. Germline V gene lookup returns CDR1 SEHNR and CDR2 FQNEAQ (reference sequence). CDR3 amino acids: CASSLAREARYTF. As DNA, the CDR3 is TGTGCCAGCAGCTTAGCGCGAGAGGCGCGCTACACCTTC. Full variable domain (remainder filled in from reference TRBV7-9 and TRBJ1-2): DTGVSQNPRHKITKRGQNVTFRCDPISEHNRLYWYRQTLGQGPEFLTYFQNEAQLEKSRLLSDRFSAERPKGSFSTLEIQRTEQGDSAMYLCASSLAREARYTFGSGTRLTVV.

This sequence joins TRBV5-1 and TRBJ2-3, with TRBD1 as a possible D gene (10 bases). Germline V gene data show CDR1 as SGHRS and CDR2 as YFSETQ. V lost 4 bases and J 6 bases, leaving 27 bases between the germline ends. The CDR3 has 18 amino acids. The CDR3 region has the DNA TGCGCCAGCAGCACAGGACAGGGGGTAGTAGCGGGAGCTGATACGCAGTATTTT. Protein: CASSTGQGVVAGADTQYF.

This chain joins TRBV9 and TRBJ2-5; D unresolved. V was cut by 3 bases and J by 1 base, with 1 base left in between. The CDR3 has 11 amino acids. Germline V CDR1 and CDR2: SGDLS, YYNGEE. In DNA, the CDR3 is TGTGCCAGCAGCGCCCAAGAGACCCAGTACTTC. This codes for CASSAQETQYF.

The chain links TRBV27 to TRBJ1-2; TRBD1 might be the D (5 bases). Trimming took off 4 bases at V and 4 bases at J, with 10 bases between the two ends. The CDR3 totals 13 residues. The germline V gene has CDR1 MNHEY and CDR2 SMNVEV (reference sequence). The CDR3 region is CASSSIGGYGYTF. The DNA for the CDR3 is TGTGCCAGCAGTTCGATTGGGGGCTATGGCTACACCTTC.

This clone was recorded once. The V call is TRBV24-1, the J call TRBJ2-1; 15 positions match TRBD2. V shed 3 bases and J 3 bases; nucleotides not matched to a gene: 8. From germline, CDR1 is KGHDR and CDR2 SFDVKD. This CDR3 has 19 amino acids. CDR3 sequence reads: CATSDRGLAGGPNYNEQFF. The DNA for the CDR3 is TGTGCCACCAGTGATCGAGGACTAGCGGGGGGGCCCAACTACAATGAGCAGTTCTTC.

The chain is built from TRBV7-8 and TRBJ2-1, with D possibly TRBD2 on 6 matching bases. V lost 1 base, J lost 5 bases, and 15 bases lay in between. The germline V gene encodes CDR1 SGHVS and CDR2 FQNEAQ. This CDR3 spans 16 amino acids. The CDR3, as DNA: TGTGCCAGCAGCTTAGTTATGTCGGGAGAACACAATGAGCAGTTCTTC. As protein: CASSLVMSGEHNEQFF.

For the CDR3, the DNA is TGTGCCAGCAGCTATGGGGTGGATCAGCCCCAGCATTTT. Translated: CASSYGVDQPQHF. This rearrangement joins TRBV28 to TRBJ1-5; D gene unclear. CDR1 and CDR2 (germline): MDHEN, SYDVKM. The CDR3 covers 13 residues. Between the trimmed V and J ends, which lost 6 bases and 5 bases, there was a span of 11 bases.

This clone has just one count. J is TRBJ2-1 and V is TRBV5-1; no clear D. Germline values: CDR1 SGHRS, CDR2 YFSETQ. V was clipped by 0 bases and J by 4 bases, with 14 bases between them. The CDR3 is 16 residues long. The CDR3 loop reads CASSLAISGQYNEQFF. DNA for the CDR3: TGCGCCAGCAGCTTGGCCATTAGTGGGCAGTACAATGAGCAGTTCTTC.

The gene calls are TRBV14 and TRBJ2-3, with 9 positions matching TRBD2. J was trimmed by 3 bases and V by 4 bases; bases with no gene match: 14. Per the germline V gene, CDR1 is SGHDN and CDR2 is FVKESK. There are 18 residues in the CDR3. The CDR3 DNA follows: TGTGCCAGCAGCCCTCTTGGCGGGAGGGCCGTACGGACAGATACGCAGTATTTT. It is translated as CASSPLGGRAVRTDTQYF.

V gene TRBV19 combines with J gene TRBJ2-2; D possibly corresponds to TRBD2 (6 bases). The germline gives CDR1 LNHDA, CDR2 SQIVND (reference sequence). The CDR3 sequence is 15 residues long. V shed 3 bases and J shed 4 bases, with 12 bases lying between them. The CDR3 DNA is TGTGCCAGTAGTATTTGGAGGGCGGGCACCGGGGAGCTGTTTTTT. Translated: CASSIWRAGTGELFF.

This clone was observed a handful of times. V is TRBV7-2 and J is TRBJ1-1, with unresolved D. Trimming pared 4 bases from V and 1 base from J, leaving 7 bases between. The CDR3 runs 13 residues. Germline-derived CDR1 and CDR2 are SGHTA and FQGNSA. Here the CDR3 DNA reads TGTGCCAGCAGCTCATCACCGAACACTGAAGCTTTCTTT. Translating it yields CASSSSPNTEAFF.

This chain links TRBV18 with TRBJ1-6; D call uncertain. The CDR3 covers 14 residues. The V gene lost 5 bases and the J gene lost 8 bases, with 13 bases spanning the gap. The germline V gene encodes CDR1 KGHSH and CDR2 LQKENI. The CDR3 nucleotides are TGTGCCAGCTCAACCACGGGGTGGGATTCACCCCTCCACTTT. Its protein product is CASSTTGWDSPLHF. Using reference TRBV18 and TRBJ1-6 for the parts outside the CDR3, the full variable domain is NAGVMQNPRHLVRRRGQEARLRCSPMKGHSHVYWYRQLPEEGLKFMVYLQKENIIDESGMPKERFSAEFPKEGPSILRIQQVVRGDSAAYFCASSTTGWDSPLHFGNGTRLTVT.

The chain is built from TRBV10-3 and TRBJ1-6; maybe TRBD1 (5 bases). This CDR3 contains 16 residues. CDR1 and CDR2 from the germline V gene are ENHRY and SYGVKD. Trimming removed 4 bases at V and 4 bases at J, with 14 bases between. CDR3 DNA: TGTGCCATCAGTGGAGGGGCTGGGGTATATAATTCACCCCTCCACTTT. It translates to CAISGGAGVYNSPLHF.

V is TRBV5-1 and J is TRBJ1-1; D possibly corresponds to TRBD1 (5 bases). This CDR3 spans 14 amino acids. Looked up from germline, CDR1 is SGHRS and CDR2 is YFSETQ. V lost 4 bases to trimming and J lost 5 bases, with 15 bases between them. CDR3 protein: CASSTGQGWTEAFF. The DNA for the CDR3 is TGCGCCAGCAGCACTGGGCAGGGTTGGACTGAAGCTTTCTTT. Supplemented by reference TRBV5-1 and TRBJ1-1, the full variable domain reads KAGVTQTPRYLIKTRGQQVTLSCSPISGHRSVSWYQQTPGQGLQFLFEYFSETQRNKGNFPGRFSGRQFSNSRSEMNVSTLELGDSALYLCASSTGQGWTEAFFGQGTRLTVV.

The chain carries TRBV19 and TRBJ2-7; no clear D gene. This CDR3 contains 15 residues. The germline V gene encodes CDR1 LNHDA and CDR2 SQIVND (reference sequence). V gave up 3 bases and J gave up 0 bases, with 12 bases separating them. CDR3 nucleotide sequence: TGTGCCAGTAGTATTCCGTCAGGAGACTCCTACGAGCAGTACTTC. Its translation: CASSIPSGDSYEQYF.

V gene TRBV7-9 combines with J gene TRBJ1-5, with TRBD1 matching over 8 bases. The CDR3 sequence is 14 residues long. Germline V gene lookup returns CDR1 SEHNR and CDR2 FQNEAQ (reference sequence). The J segment lost 4 bases and the V segment lost 5 bases, leaving 4 bases of the junction unmatched. The CDR3 sequence: CASSNTGGNQPQHF. CDR3 DNA: TGTGCCAGCAGCAATACAGGGGGGAATCAGCCCCAGCATTTT.

This sequence joins TRBV2 and TRBJ1-6; D remains ambiguous. This CDR3 is built from 12 residues. Trimming removed 2 bases from V and 7 bases from J, with 3 bases in between. Germline lookup yields CDR1 SNHLY and CDR2 FYNNEI. CDR3 protein: CASSEKNSPLHF. The CDR3 DNA is TGTGCCAGCAGTGAAAAGAATTCACCCCTCCACTTT.